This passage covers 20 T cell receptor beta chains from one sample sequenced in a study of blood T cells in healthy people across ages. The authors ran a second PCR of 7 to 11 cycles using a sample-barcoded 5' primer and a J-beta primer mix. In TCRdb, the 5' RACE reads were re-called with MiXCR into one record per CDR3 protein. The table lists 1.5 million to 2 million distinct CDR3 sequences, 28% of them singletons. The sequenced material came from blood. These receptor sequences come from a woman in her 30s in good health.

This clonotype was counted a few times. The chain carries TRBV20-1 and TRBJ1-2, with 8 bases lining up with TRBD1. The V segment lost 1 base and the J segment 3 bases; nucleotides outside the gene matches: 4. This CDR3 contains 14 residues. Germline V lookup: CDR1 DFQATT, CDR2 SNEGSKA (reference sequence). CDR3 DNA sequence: TGCAGTGCTAGAGGGACAGGGTCCGACTATGGCTACACCTTC. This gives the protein CSARGTGSDYGYTF.

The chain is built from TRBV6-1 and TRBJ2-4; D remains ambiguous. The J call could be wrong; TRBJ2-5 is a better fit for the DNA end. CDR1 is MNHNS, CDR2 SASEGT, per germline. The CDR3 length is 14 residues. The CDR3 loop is CASEESEAQETQYF. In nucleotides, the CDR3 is TGTGCCAGCGAGGAGTCCGAGGCCCAAGAGACCCAGTACTTC.

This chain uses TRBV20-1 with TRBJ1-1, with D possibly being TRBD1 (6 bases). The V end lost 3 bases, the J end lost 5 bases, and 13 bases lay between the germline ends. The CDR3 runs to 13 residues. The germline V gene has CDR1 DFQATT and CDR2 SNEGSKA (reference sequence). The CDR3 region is CSASGGLRTEAFF. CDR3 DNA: TGCAGTGCTAGCGGGGGGCTACGAACTGAAGCTTTCTTT.

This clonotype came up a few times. This chain's CDR3 is CASSPMGAGTGANVLTF. The CDR3 nucleotides read TGTGCCAGCTCACCAATGGGGGCTGGTACAGGGGCCAACGTCCTGACTTTC. This rearrangement joins TRBV18 to TRBJ2-6; weak D call: TRBD1 (6 bases). Germline CDR1 is KGHSH and CDR2 is LQKENI. Deletions cut 2 bases from V and 4 bases from J, with 15 bases between. This CDR3 is 17 amino acids long.

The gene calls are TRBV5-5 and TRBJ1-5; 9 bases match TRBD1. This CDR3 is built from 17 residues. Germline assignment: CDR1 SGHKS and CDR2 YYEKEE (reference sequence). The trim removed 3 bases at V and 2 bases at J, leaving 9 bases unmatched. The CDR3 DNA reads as TGTGCCAGCAGCTCCGGGACAGGGTCTATGCGCAATCAGCCCCAGCATTTT. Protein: CASSSGTGSMRNQPQHF.

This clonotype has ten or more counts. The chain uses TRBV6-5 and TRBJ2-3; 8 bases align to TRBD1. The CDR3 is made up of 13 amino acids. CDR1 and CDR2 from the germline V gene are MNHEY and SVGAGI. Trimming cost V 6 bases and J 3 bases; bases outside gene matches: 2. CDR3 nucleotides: TGTGCCAGCAGGGACAGGGCTACAGATACGCAGTATTTT. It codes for CASRDRATDTQYF.

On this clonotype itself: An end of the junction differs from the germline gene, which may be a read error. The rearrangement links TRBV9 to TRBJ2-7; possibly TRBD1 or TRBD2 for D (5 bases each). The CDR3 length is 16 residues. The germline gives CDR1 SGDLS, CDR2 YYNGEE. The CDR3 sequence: CAGSVGTGLSSYEQYF. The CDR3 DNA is TGTGCCGGCAGCGTGGGAACGGGGCTCAGCTCCTACGAGCAGTACTTC.

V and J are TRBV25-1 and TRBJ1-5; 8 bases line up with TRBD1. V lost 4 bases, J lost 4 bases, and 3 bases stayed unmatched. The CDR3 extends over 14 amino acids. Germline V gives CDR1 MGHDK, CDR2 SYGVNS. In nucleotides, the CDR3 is TGTGCCAGCAGTGCGACAGGGGCTAATCAGCCCCAGCATTTT. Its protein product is CASSATGANQPQHF.

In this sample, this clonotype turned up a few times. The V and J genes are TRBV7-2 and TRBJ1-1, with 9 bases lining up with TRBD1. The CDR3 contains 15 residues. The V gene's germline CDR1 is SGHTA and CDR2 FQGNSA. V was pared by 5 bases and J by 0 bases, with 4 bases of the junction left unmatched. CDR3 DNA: TGTGCCAGCAGCAGACAGGGGGAGCTGAACACTGAAGCTTTCTTT. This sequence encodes CASSRQGELNTEAFF.

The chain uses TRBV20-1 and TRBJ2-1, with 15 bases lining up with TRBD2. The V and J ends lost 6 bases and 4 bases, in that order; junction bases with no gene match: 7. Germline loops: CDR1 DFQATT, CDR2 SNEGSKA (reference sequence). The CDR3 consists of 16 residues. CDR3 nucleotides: TGCAGTGCGCCGGGACTAGCGGGGGGCCCTTACAATGAGCAGTTCTTC. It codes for CSAPGLAGGPYNEQFF.

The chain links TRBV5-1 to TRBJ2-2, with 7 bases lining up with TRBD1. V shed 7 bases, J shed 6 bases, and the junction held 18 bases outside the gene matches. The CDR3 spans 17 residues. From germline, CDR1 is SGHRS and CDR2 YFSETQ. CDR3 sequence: CASRRPLGTDKAGELFF. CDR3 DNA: TGCGCCAGCCGCCGGCCTTTAGGGACAGACAAGGCCGGGGAGCTGTTTTTT.

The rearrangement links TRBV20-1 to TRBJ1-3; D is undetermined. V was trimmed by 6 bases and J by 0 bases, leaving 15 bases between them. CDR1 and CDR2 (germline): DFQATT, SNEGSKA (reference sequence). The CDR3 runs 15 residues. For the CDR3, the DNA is TGCAGTGCCTCCGCTGGACCGAACTCTGGAAACACCATATATTTT. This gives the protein CSASAGPNSGNTIYF.

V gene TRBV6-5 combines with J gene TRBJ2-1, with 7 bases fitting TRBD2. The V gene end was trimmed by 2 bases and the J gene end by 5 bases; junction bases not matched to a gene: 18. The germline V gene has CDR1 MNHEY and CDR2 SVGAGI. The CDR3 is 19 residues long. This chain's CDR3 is CASSYGGDSAGVFDNEQFF. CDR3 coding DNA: TGTGCCAGCAGTTACGGTGGGGATTCGGCGGGAGTTTTTGACAATGAGCAGTTCTTC.

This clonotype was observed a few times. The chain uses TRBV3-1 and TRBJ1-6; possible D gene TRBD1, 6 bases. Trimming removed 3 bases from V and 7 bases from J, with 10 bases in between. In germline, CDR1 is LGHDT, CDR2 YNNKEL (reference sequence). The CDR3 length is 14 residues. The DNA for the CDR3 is TGTGCCAGCAGCCAGGGGGCGGGGAATTCACCCCTCCACTTT. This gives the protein CASSQGAGNSPLHF.

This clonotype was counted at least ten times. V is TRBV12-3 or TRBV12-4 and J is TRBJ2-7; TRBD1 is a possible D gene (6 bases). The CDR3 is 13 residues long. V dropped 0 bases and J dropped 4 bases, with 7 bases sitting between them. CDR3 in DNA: TGTGCCAGCAGTTTAGCAACAGGGTACGAGCAGTACTTC. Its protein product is CASSLATGYEQYF.

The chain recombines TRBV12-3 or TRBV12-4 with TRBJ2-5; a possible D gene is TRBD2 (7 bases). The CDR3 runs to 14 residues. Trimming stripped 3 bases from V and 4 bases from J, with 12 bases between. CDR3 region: CASSFSRGGETQYF. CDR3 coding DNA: TGTGCCAGCAGTTTCTCTAGGGGGGGAGAGACCCAGTACTTC.

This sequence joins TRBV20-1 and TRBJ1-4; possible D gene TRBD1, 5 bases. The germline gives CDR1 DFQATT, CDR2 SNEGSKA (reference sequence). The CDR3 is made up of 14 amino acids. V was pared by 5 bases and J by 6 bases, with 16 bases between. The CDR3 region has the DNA TGCAGTGCTCCGGGGGTGGACAAGGATGAAAAACTGTTTTTT. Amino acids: CSAPGVDKDEKLFF.

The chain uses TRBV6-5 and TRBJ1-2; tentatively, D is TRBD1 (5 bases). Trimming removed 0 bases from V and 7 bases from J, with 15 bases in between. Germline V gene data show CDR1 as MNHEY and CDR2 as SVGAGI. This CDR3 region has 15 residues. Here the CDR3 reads CASSYSGRLGAGYTF. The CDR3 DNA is TGTGCCAGCAGTTACTCGGGACGGCTCGGGGCTGGCTACACCTTC.

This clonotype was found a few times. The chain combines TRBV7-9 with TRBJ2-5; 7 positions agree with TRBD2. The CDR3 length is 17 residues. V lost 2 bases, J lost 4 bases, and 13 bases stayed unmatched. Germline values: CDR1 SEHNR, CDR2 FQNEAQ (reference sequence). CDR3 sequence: CASSLSPAGWPRETQYF. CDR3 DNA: TGTGCCAGCAGCTTATCCCCAGCGGGATGGCCGCGAGAGACCCAGTACTTC. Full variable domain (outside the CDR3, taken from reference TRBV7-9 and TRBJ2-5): DTGVSQNPRHKITKRGQNVTFRCDPISEHNRLYWYRQTLGQGPEFLTYFQNEAQLEKSRLLSDRFSAERPKGSFSTLEIQRTEQGDSAMYLCASSLSPAGWPRETQYFGPGTRLLVL.

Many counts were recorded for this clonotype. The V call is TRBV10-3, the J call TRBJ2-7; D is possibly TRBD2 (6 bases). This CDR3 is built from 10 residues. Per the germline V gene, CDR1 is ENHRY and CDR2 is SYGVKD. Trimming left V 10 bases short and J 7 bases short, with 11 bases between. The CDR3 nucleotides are TGTGCCACCTCGGGGGATGAGCAGTACTTC. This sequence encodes CATSGDEQYF.